This T cell receptor (beta chain) emerged from a study of T cells after posttransplantation cyclophosphamide. The study's findings and limits: After PTCy, TRB diversity resembled that of CNI/methotrexate controls.

V gave up 4 bases and J gave up 3 bases; unmatched junction bases: 4. Germline CDR1 is WSHSY and CDR2 is SAAADI. CDR3 size: 14 residues. At least ten counts were recorded for this clone. Its antigen remains unidentified. Measured with immunoSEQ multiplex PCR; TCRdb has only the in-frame clones, and not every one. Listed for the sample are approximately 35,000 clones, none seen a single time. The sample consisted of PBMCs. This sequence was found in a young woman in good health and a related stem cell transplant donor. The chain is built from TRBV10-2 and TRBJ1-1, with 8 bases that match TRBD1. This CDR3 is CASSGTTGDTEAFF. The DNA for the CDR3 is TGCGCCAGCAGTGGGACGACAGGGGACACTGAAGCTTTCTTT.